The sequence of this T cell receptor (beta chain) was determined in a study of T cell responses to AZD1222 COVID-19 vaccine. Regarding the study as a whole: Unmutated variant regions reportedly attract nearly half of all spike-specific TCRs.

On this clone itself: What it binds is unknown.

Produced via immunoSEQ multiplex PCR; TCRdb's table is partial and in-frame only. The repertoire holds around 99,000 clones, with approximately 91% as singletons. The specimen comprised peripheral blood, sampled on day 0 of MenACWY control vaccination. The sequence was obtained from an adult in good health.

The CDR3 loop is CASSVAGPSYNEQFF. CDR3 sequence (DNA): TGTGCCAGCAGCGTAGCCGGCCCCTCCTACAATGAGCAGTTCTTC. This chain connects TRBV9 to TRBJ2-1; no firm D call. With 0 bases removed from V and 0 bases from J, the gap between germline ends came to 7 bases. Germline V lookup: CDR1 SGDLS, CDR2 YYNGEE. The length of the CDR3 is 15 residues. The whole variable domain, filled in from reference TRBV9 and TRBJ2-1, reads DSGVTQTPKHLITATGQRVTLRCSPRSGDLSVYWYQQSLDQGLQFLIQYYNGEERAKGNILERFSAQQFPDLHSELNLSSLELGDSALYFCASSVAGPSYNEQFFGPGTRLTVL.